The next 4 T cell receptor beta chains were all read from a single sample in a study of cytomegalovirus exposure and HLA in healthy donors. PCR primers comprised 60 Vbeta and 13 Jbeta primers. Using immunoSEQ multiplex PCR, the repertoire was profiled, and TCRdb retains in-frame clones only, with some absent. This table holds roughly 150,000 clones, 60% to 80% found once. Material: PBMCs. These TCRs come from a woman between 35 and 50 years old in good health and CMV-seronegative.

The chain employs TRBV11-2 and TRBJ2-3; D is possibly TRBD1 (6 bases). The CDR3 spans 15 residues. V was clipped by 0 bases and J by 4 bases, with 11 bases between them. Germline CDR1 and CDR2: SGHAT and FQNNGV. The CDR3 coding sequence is TGTGCCAGCAGCTTAGATGGGACATTCCCAGATACGCAGTATTTT. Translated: CASSLDGTFPDTQYF.

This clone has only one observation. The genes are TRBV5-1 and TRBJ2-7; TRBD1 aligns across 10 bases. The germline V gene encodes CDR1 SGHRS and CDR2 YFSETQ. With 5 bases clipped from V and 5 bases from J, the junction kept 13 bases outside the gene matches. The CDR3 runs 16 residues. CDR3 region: CASSFDNRDRGDEQYF. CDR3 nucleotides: TGCGCCAGCAGTTTCGACAACCGGGACAGGGGAGACGAGCAGTACTTC.

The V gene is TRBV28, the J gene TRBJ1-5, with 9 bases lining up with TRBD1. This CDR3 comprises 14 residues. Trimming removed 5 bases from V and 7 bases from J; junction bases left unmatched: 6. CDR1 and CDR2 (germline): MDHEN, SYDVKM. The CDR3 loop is CASSGTGRGQPQHF. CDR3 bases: TGTGCCAGCAGTGGGACAGGGAGGGGACAGCCCCAGCATTTT.

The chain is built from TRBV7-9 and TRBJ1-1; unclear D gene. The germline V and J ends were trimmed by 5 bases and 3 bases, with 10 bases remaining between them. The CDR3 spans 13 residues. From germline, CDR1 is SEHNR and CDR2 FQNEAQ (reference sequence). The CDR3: CASSPREYTEAFF. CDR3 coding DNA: TGTGCCAGCAGCCCCCGGGAATACACTGAAGCTTTCTTT.